The clone carrying this TCR beta chain was seen only a few times. The data belong to a study of T-cell reconstitution after alpha-beta-depleted transplantation in children. The authors prepared the TCRbeta library with unique molecular identifiers. TCRdb processed the PCR reads anew with MiXCR; each CDR3 protein has one entry. The profile shows around 380,000 distinct CDR3 sequences, 11% of them singletons. Germline V lookup: CDR1 MNHEY, CDR2 SVGEGT. The length of the CDR3 is 16 residues. V was pared by 8 bases and J by 2 bases, with 19 bases between. The chain links TRBV6-2 or TRBV6-3 to TRBJ1-5; D is perhaps TRBD1 (5 bases). The clonotype originates from a human donor who donated a stem cell graft to a child with acute myeloid leukemia. The material was PBMCs from the stem cell graft donor, obtained from the stem cell graft. DNA for the CDR3: TGTGCCAGCGGGGTCTTGCGGGGCCGGGGCAATCAGCCCCAGCATTTT. This translates into CASGVLRGRGNQPQHF.